Below, 29 T cell receptor beta chains from the same sample are listed, as sequenced in a study of read filtering for tumor transcriptome and immune sequencing. Molecular barcoded adaptors covering alpha/delta and beta/gamma chains were used on roughly 400 ng RNA. Each CDR3 protein gets one entry after TCRdb re-called the reads with MiXCR. The sample holds about 46,000 distinct CDR3 sequences; about 20% are singletons and the top ten take over 35%. Material for sequencing was a population of CD138-negative cells sorted from bone marrow. The origin of the receptors is a donor at least 40 years old with multiple myeloma.

This clonotype was recorded at least ten times. The gene calls are TRBV28 and TRBJ2-1; D is unresolved. The CDR3 has 12 residues. CDR1 MDHEN and CDR2 SYDVKM come from the germline V gene. Trimming cost V 7 bases and J 6 bases, with 10 bases left between them. The chain's CDR3 is CASIDNGNEQFF. CDR3 in DNA: TGTGCCAGCATTGACAATGGCAATGAGCAGTTCTTC.

This clonotype appeared many times. This chain uses TRBV11-2 with TRBJ2-1; 12 positions agree with TRBD2. CDR1 is SGHAT and CDR2 is FQNNGV in the germline V gene. CDR3 length equals 15 residues. The V and J ends lost 5 bases and 13 bases, in that order; junction bases with no gene match: 12. CDR3 loop: CASSPGLAGIGAQFF. DNA for the CDR3: TGTGCCAGCAGCCCCGGACTAGCGGGAATAGGCGCTCAGTTCTTC.

Of note for this clonotype: A read error is possible here, since a much larger clone lies one base away. The chain links TRBV20-1 to TRBJ2-7, with a possible D match to TRBD2 (6 bases). Germline CDR1 reads DFQATT; CDR2 reads SNEGSKA (reference sequence). The CDR3 spans 15 residues. CDR3 loop: CSASTGYGDSYEQCF. The CDR3 DNA follows: TGCAGTGCTAGTACGGGATACGGGGACTCCTACGAGCAGTGCTTC.

In its sample, this clonotype was seen many times. V and J are TRBV20-1 and TRBJ2-1; 15 bases line up with TRBD2. Germline lookup yields CDR1 DFQATT and CDR2 SNEGSKA (reference sequence). V shed 5 bases and J 6 bases; nucleotides not matched to a gene: 11. The CDR3 is made up of 17 amino acids. The CDR3, as DNA: TGCAGTGCTCCTAAACCGGGACTAGCGGGAGGAACCAATGAGCAGTTCTTC. Residues: CSAPKPGLAGGTNEQFF.

This clonotype has ten or more counts. The chain is built from TRBV7-9 and TRBJ2-2, with 13 bases aligning to TRBD2. The trim removed 5 bases at V and 8 bases at J, leaving 11 bases unmatched. This CDR3 comprises 17 residues. Germline V gene sequence: CDR1 SEHNR, CDR2 FQNEAQ (reference sequence). CDR3 amino acids: CASSPGLAGVYQGELFF. CDR3 nucleotides: TGTGCCAGCAGCCCCGGACTAGCGGGAGTGTATCAAGGGGAGCTGTTTTTT.

In regard to this clonotype: Likely a read error: the CDR3 ends without its conserved phenylalanine or tryptophan. This rearrangement joins TRBV28 to TRBJ1-1; TRBD1 matches 8 bases. Germline CDR1 reads MDHEN; CDR2 reads SYDVKM. The CDR3 is made up of 13 amino acids. Unmatched junction bases numbered 4, after V lost 7 bases and J lost 3 bases. CDR3 in amino acids: CASTQDRDTEAFI. The CDR3 nucleotides are TGTGCCAGCACCCAGGACAGGGACACTGAAGCTTTCATT.

This clonotype appeared a few times. The V and J genes are TRBV5-4 and TRBJ2-5; 10 bases line up with TRBD2. The CDR3 is 16 amino acids. J lost 5 bases, V lost 4 bases, and 11 bases had no gene match. Per the germline V gene, CDR1 is SGHNT and CDR2 is YYREEE (reference sequence). The CDR3 DNA follows: TGTGCCAGCAGCCCGAGGACTAGCGGTCTGGGGGAGACCCAGTACTTC. Residues: CASSPRTSGLGETQYF.

In this sample, this clonotype turned up many times. The chain combines TRBV6-5 with TRBJ2-1; D is perhaps TRBD1 or TRBD2 (5 bases each). Germline lookup yields CDR1 MNHEY and CDR2 SVGAGI. Trimming removed 7 bases from V and 2 bases from J, with 9 bases in between. There are 13 residues in the CDR3. This CDR3 reads CASTGTAYNEQFF. In DNA, the CDR3 is TGTGCCAGCACCGGGACGGCCTACAATGAGCAGTTCTTC.

In its sample, this clonotype was seen many times. The V and J genes are TRBV3-1 and TRBJ2-5, with D hard to call. V was trimmed by 5 bases and J by 0 bases, leaving 19 bases between them. The CDR3 loop spans 17 amino acids. CDR1 is LGHDT and CDR2 is YNNKEL in the germline V gene (reference sequence). CDR3 nucleotides: TGTGCCAGCAGCAAAATTCCTCAACTTACATACCAAGAGACCCAGTACTTC. This codes for CASSKIPQLTYQETQYF.

This clonotype was seen at least ten times. Relative to the germline gene, one junction end is altered; a read error may explain this. The V gene is TRBV12-3 or TRBV12-4, the J gene TRBJ1-1; D is possibly TRBD1 (5 bases). CDR3 length equals 15 residues. The chain's CDR3 is CASSLARGADTEAFF. The CDR3 DNA follows: TGTGCTAGCAGTTTAGCCCGCGGGGCAGACACTGAAGCTTTCTTT.

The chain joins TRBV7-9 to TRBJ1-1; unclear D gene. The CDR3 length is 15 residues. Deletions cut 1 base from V and 0 bases from J, with 9 bases between. Looked up from germline, CDR1 is SEHNR and CDR2 is FQNEAQ (reference sequence). The CDR3 DNA follows: TGTGCCAGCAGCTTAGGGTCGGGGATGAACACTGAAGCTTTCTTT. Protein: CASSLGSGMNTEAFF.

This sequence joins TRBV27 and TRBJ2-1, with 8 bases lining up with TRBD1. After removal of 6 bases from V and 4 bases from J, the junction contained 8 bases not matched to a gene. The CDR3 is 15 residues long. CDR1 and CDR2 (germline): MNHEY, SMNVEV (reference sequence). The CDR3, as DNA: TGTGCCAGCAGAGAAACAGGGGGAGGTTACAATGAGCAGTTCTTC. The encoded protein is CASRETGGGYNEQFF.

In DNA form, the CDR3 reads TGTGCCAGCCAAAGGGATGCTAGGCAGCCCCAGCATTTT. Translated: CASQRDARQPQHF. The chain carries TRBV27 and TRBJ1-5; no reliable D call. With 8 bases removed from V and 7 bases from J, the gap between germline ends came to 15 bases. Per germline, CDR1 MNHEY and CDR2 SMNVEV (reference sequence). The CDR3 runs 13 residues.

This clonotype occurred many times. The V and J genes are TRBV7-6 and TRBJ2-1; no clear D gene. This CDR3 contains 14 residues. The V end was cut by 5 bases, the J end by 5 bases, with 13 bases between. Germline-derived CDR1 and CDR2 are SGHVS and FNYEAQ. In nucleotides, the CDR3 is TGTGCCAGCAGCCAACATAGTCTCGACAATGAGCAGTTCTTC. Protein: CASSQHSLDNEQFF.

This clonotype was observed many times. For the CDR3, the DNA is TGTGCCAGCAGTCATGGGACAGGGTCCTACGAGCAGTACTTC. Its protein is CASSHGTGSYEQYF. The rearrangement joins TRBV28 to TRBJ2-7; 9 nucleotides match TRBD1. The germline V gene encodes CDR1 MDHEN and CDR2 SYDVKM. CDR3 length: 14 amino acids. The trim removed 5 bases at V and 1 base at J, leaving 3 bases unmatched.

This clonotype is medium-sized in the sample. The V and J genes are TRBV29-1 and TRBJ2-7; tentatively, D is TRBD1 (5 bases). Looked up from germline, CDR1 is SQVTM and CDR2 is ANQGSEA. Trimming cost V 1 base and J 5 bases, with 12 bases left between them. This CDR3 region has 13 residues. CDR3 in amino acids: CSVEGGPWDEQYF. The CDR3 nucleotides read TGCAGCGTTGAAGGGGGCCCCTGGGACGAGCAGTACTTC.

This clonotype was recorded at least ten times. The chain combines TRBV11-3 with TRBJ2-7, with a weak D call TRBD2 (5 bases). The CDR3 contains 16 residues. V gave up 4 bases and J gave up 3 bases, with 19 bases separating them. Germline V lookup: CDR1 SGHNT, CDR2 YENEEA. DNA of the CDR3: TGTGCCAGCAGCTCGGCTAGCAAACCGAGGGACTACGAGCAGTACTTC. This codes for CASSSASKPRDYEQYF.

Ten or more counts support this clonotype. This chain connects TRBV10-1 to TRBJ2-7; D may be TRBD2 (6 bases). CDR1 and CDR2 from the germline V gene are WNHNN and SYGVQD (reference sequence). This CDR3 is 14 amino acids long. Deletions cut 2 bases from V and 5 bases from J, with 13 bases between. CDR3 region: CASSEAGSGDEQYF. As DNA, the CDR3 is TGCGCCAGCAGTGAGGCCGGGAGTGGCGACGAGCAGTACTTC.

There are many counts of this clonotype. V and J are TRBV11-2 and TRBJ2-3; D not certain. CDR3 length equals 15 residues. Per the germline V gene, CDR1 is SGHAT and CDR2 is FQNNGV. With 1 base removed from V and 3 bases from J, the gap between germline ends came to 11 bases. The DNA for the CDR3 is TGTGCCAGCAGCTTAGCTGCCCTGGATACAGATACGCAGTATTTT. It codes for CASSLAALDTDTQYF. The whole variable domain, remainder taken from reference TRBV11-2 and TRBJ2-3, is EAGVAQSPRYKIIEKRQSVAFWCNPISGHATLYWYQQILGQGPKLLIQFQNNGVVDDSQLPKDRFSAERLKGVDSTLKIQPAKLEDSAVYLCASSLAALDTDTQYFGPGTRLTVL.

J is TRBJ1-4 and V is TRBV2; D is ambiguous. This CDR3 region has 13 residues. V was clipped by 1 base and J by 5 bases, with 5 bases between them. Per the germline V gene, CDR1 is SNHLY and CDR2 is FYNNEI. CDR3 loop: CASSEVKNEKLFF. CDR3 DNA: TGTGCCAGCAGTGAAGTCAAAAATGAAAAACTGTTTTTT. The whole variable domain, filled in from reference TRBV2 and TRBJ1-4, reads EPEVTQTPSHQVTQMGQEVILRCVPISNHLYFYWYRQILGQKVEFLVSFYNNEISEKSEIFDDQFSVERPDGSNFTLKIRSTKLEDSAMYFCASSEVKNEKLFFGSGTQLSVL.

There are many counts of this clonotype. The rearrangement uses TRBV20-1 and TRBJ1-1; the D gene is possibly TRBD1 (5 bases). The CDR3 length is 12 residues. In germline, CDR1 is DFQATT, CDR2 SNEGSKA (reference sequence). Trimming cost V 3 bases and J 6 bases, with 11 bases left between them. The DNA for the CDR3 is TGCAGTGCTAGGAGACAGATCGCTGAAGCTTTCTTT. The encoded protein is CSARRQIAEAFF.

The CDR3 DNA is TGTGCCAGCAGCTCCCGGAGAGGGGCCAACGTCCTGACTTTC. The encoded protein is CASSSRRGANVLTF. The V and J genes are TRBV7-2 and TRBJ2-6, with D unclear. The CDR3 is made up of 14 amino acids. In germline, CDR1 is SGHTA, CDR2 FQGNSA. V lost 4 bases and J lost 4, with 8 bases in between.

This clonotype has just one count. This chain joins TRBV3-1 and TRBJ1-5; D is uncertain. The V gene's germline CDR1 is LGHDT and CDR2 YNNKEL (reference sequence). V gave up 0 bases and J gave up 9 bases, with 12 bases separating them. This CDR3 is 14 amino acids long. This CDR3 reads CASSQERLVSPQHF. The CDR3 DNA sequence: TGTGCCAGCAGCCAAGAGAGGCTCGTATCGCCCCAGCATTTT.

In its sample, this clonotype was seen many times. J is TRBJ2-1 and V is TRBV28; no clear D. The germline V and J ends were trimmed by 3 bases and 0 bases, with 6 bases remaining between them. Germline CDR1 is MDHEN and CDR2 is SYDVKM. There are 14 residues in the CDR3. CDR3 region: CASSFQSSYNEQFF. As DNA, the CDR3 is TGTGCCAGCAGTTTTCAGAGCTCCTACAATGAGCAGTTCTTC.

This clonotype was detected only a few times. V and J are TRBV3-1 and TRBJ1-1; no definite D call. The germline V gene has CDR1 LGHDT and CDR2 YNNKEL (reference sequence). Trimming pared 4 bases from V and 1 base from J, leaving 7 bases between. This CDR3 has 13 amino acids. Here the CDR3 reads CASSPTENTEAFF. The CDR3, as DNA: TGTGCCAGCAGCCCCACTGAGAACACTGAAGCTTTCTTT.

This clonotype has ten or more counts. The CDR3 here is CASSQDLTRTYEQYF. The CDR3 nucleotides are TGCGCCAGCAGCCAAGATCTCACAAGAACCTACGAGCAGTACTTC. The V call is TRBV4-3, the J call TRBJ2-7; D remains unclear. Germline V lookup: CDR1 LGHNA, CDR2 YSLEER. The germline V and J ends were trimmed by 0 bases and 2 bases, with 11 bases remaining between them. This CDR3 contains 15 residues.

This clonotype was seen repeatedly, ten times or more. This chain links TRBV6-2 or TRBV6-3 with TRBJ2-5; possible D gene TRBD2, 5 bases. The CDR3 is 14 residues long. Germline V gene lookup returns CDR1 MNHEY and CDR2 SVGEGT. Trimming stripped 5 bases from V and 4 bases from J, with 14 bases between. CDR3: CASSEFLGVETQYF. CDR3 coding DNA: TGTGCCAGCAGTGAGTTTTTGGGAGTAGAGACCCAGTACTTC.

There are a few counts of this clonotype. The J gene is TRBJ2-3, the V gene TRBV19, with 7 bases identical to TRBD2. The CDR3 contains 15 residues. From germline, CDR1 is LNHDA and CDR2 SQIVND (reference sequence). J gave up 2 bases and V 7 bases, and 9 bases lay outside the gene matches. DNA for the CDR3: TGTGCCAGTACGAAGGCGGGGGTAGACACAGATACGCAGTATTTT. Protein product: CASTKAGVDTDTQYF.

The chain uses TRBV10-3 and TRBJ2-3; D might be TRBD1 (5 bases). There are 16 residues in the CDR3. The V gene lost 5 bases and the J gene lost 0 bases, with 15 bases spanning the gap. Germline assignment: CDR1 ENHRY and CDR2 SYGVKD. The DNA for the CDR3 is TGTGCCATCAGTAGCCTACAGGTCTCTAGCACAGATACGCAGTATTTT. This translates into CAISSLQVSSTDTQYF.